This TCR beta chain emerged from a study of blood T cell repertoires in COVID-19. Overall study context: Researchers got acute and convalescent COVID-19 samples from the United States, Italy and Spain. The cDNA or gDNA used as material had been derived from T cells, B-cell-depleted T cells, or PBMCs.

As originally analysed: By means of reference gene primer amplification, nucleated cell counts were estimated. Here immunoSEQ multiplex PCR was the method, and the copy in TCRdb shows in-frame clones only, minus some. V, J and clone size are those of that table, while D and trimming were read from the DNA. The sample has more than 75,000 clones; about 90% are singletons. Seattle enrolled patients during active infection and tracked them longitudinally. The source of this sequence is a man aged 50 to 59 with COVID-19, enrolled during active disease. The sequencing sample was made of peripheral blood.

CDR3 nucleotide sequence: TGTGCCAGTAGTACGACAGGGGTGGGGCAGCCCCAGCATTTT. Translating it yields CASSTTGVGQPQHF. V is TRBV19 and J is TRBJ1-5; 8 nucleotides line up with TRBD1. Per the germline V gene, CDR1 is LNHDA and CDR2 is SQIVND (reference sequence). J lost 7 bases, V lost 4 bases, and 6 bases had no gene match. The CDR3 extends over 14 amino acids.